The 12 T cell receptor beta chains below were found in one sample sequenced in a study of blood T cell repertoires in COVID-19. TCRdb keeps only in-frame clones here, not all; method: immunoSEQ multiplex PCR. This sample has under 200,000 clones, with just under 80% found just once. Sequencing was done on a sample of peripheral blood. The receptors here all came from a man aged 65 to 79 with active or convalescent COVID-19.

This sequence joins TRBV4-3 and TRBJ2-1; TRBD1 is a possible D gene (5 bases). CDR1 LGHNA and CDR2 YSLEER come from the germline V gene. The V end was cut by 0 bases, the J end by 4 bases, with 13 bases between. CDR3 size: 16 residues. CDR3 nucleotides: TGCGCCAGCAGCCAAGATCGCGACAGCAGATACAATGAGCAGTTCTTC. Its translation is CASSQDRDSRYNEQFF.

To note about this clone: The same CDR3 arises from other DNA sequences in this sample as well. The J gene is TRBJ2-1, the V gene TRBV20-1; the D gene is possibly TRBD2 (5 bases). The CDR3 has 10 residues. CDR1 is DFQATT, CDR2 SNEGSKA, per germline (reference sequence). Trimming cost V 3 bases and J 8 bases, with 5 bases left between them. CDR3 protein: CSAREDEQFF. In DNA form, the CDR3 reads TGCAGTGCTAGGGAGGATGAGCAGTTCTTC.

The V gene is TRBV3-1 (or the pseudogene TRBV3-2), the J gene TRBJ1-1; D might be TRBD1 (6 bases). Looked up from germline, CDR1 is LGHDT and CDR2 is YNNKEL (reference sequence). Trimming removed 0 bases from V and 4 bases from J, with 18 bases in between. The CDR3 extends over 17 amino acids. CDR3 nucleotides: TGTGCCAGCAGCCAAGATCCTTGGACAGCTGGGAGCACTGAAGCTTTCTTT. Translation gives CASSQDPWTAGSTEAFF.

The chain joins TRBV9 to TRBJ2-2; maybe TRBD2 (5 bases). CDR3 length: 15 amino acids. Deletions cut 4 bases from V and 4 bases from J, with 14 bases between. Germline V gene sequence: CDR1 SGDLS, CDR2 YYNGEE. The CDR3 region has the DNA TGTGCCAGCAGCCCCCGCGGGTTGTCCACCGGGGAGCTGTTTTTT. Amino acid sequence: CASSPRGLSTGELFF.

The J gene is TRBJ2-1, the V gene TRBV5-1, with D unresolved. The V end was cut by 7 bases, the J end by 7 bases, with 15 bases between. Germline loops: CDR1 SGHRS, CDR2 YFSETQ. The CDR3 runs 13 residues. CDR3 sequence: CASRNEPVNEQFF. The CDR3 DNA is TGCGCCAGCCGCAATGAGCCCGTGAATGAGCAGTTCTTC.

This chain connects TRBV12-3 or TRBV12-4 to TRBJ1-1, with 7 bases lining up with TRBD1. This CDR3 is 13 amino acids long. V lost 10 bases to trimming and J lost 1 base; unmatched junction nucleotides: 6. Here the CDR3 reads CATQGVWNTEAFF. The CDR3 DNA reads TGTGCCACCCAGGGGGTCTGGAACACTGAAGCTTTCTTT.

This clone was observed a single time. The chain has TRBV27 and TRBJ2-5; D call uncertain. The CDR3 covers 13 residues. Germline values: CDR1 MNHEY, CDR2 SMNVEV (reference sequence). Trimming shortened V by 1 base and J by 5 bases, and 8 bases separated the two germline ends. CDR3 loop: CASSLFSRETQYF. CDR3 nucleotide sequence: TGTGCCAGCAGTTTATTTAGTCGGGAGACCCAGTACTTC.

J is TRBJ1-2 and V is TRBV20-1, with 8 bases lining up with TRBD1. CDR1 is DFQATT and CDR2 is SNEGSKA in the germline V gene (reference sequence). The CDR3 totals 14 residues. J was trimmed by 0 bases and V by 3 bases; bases with no gene match: 3. The CDR3 spells CSASQGATNYGYTF. The CDR3, as DNA: TGCAGTGCTAGTCAGGGGGCCACTAACTATGGCTACACCTTC.

This clone was seen once. The CDR3 protein is CASSEGLAYEQYF. The CDR3 DNA is TGTGCCAGCAGTGAAGGTTTGGCATACGAGCAGTACTTC. This chain joins TRBV2 and TRBJ2-7; the D is unclear. CDR1 and CDR2 (germline): SNHLY, FYNNEI. V dropped 1 base and J dropped 4 bases, with 8 bases sitting between them. The CDR3 sequence is 13 residues long.

The rearrangement joins TRBV30 to TRBJ2-2; perhaps TRBD1 as D (5 bases). V was pared by 4 bases and J by 0 bases, with 12 bases between. Germline-derived CDR1 and CDR2 are GTSNPN and SVGIG (reference sequence). CDR3 length: 15 residues. The CDR3 reads CAWKRQSTNTGELFF. In nucleotides, the CDR3 is TGTGCCTGGAAAAGACAGTCGACGAACACCGGGGAGCTGTTTTTT.

The rearrangement joins TRBV5-4 to TRBJ1-2; 8 positions agree with TRBD1. The ends lost 5 bases at V and 4 bases at J; junction bases unmatched: 13. Germline loops: CDR1 SGHNT, CDR2 YYREEE (reference sequence). CDR3 length equals 16 residues. The DNA of the CDR3 is TGTGCCAGCAGTTCCGGGACAGGCAAAACATTCTATGGCTACACCTTC. This encodes CASSSGTGKTFYGYTF.

The rearrangement joins TRBV6-1 to TRBJ1-2; possible D gene TRBD1, 5 bases. There are 15 residues in the CDR3. With 3 bases removed from V and 2 bases from J, the gap between germline ends came to 13 bases. The germline V gene encodes CDR1 MNHNS and CDR2 SASEGT. CDR3 bases: TGTGCCAGCAGTGACACAGGTTCGGGCAACTATGGCTACACCTTC. Protein sequence: CASSDTGSGNYGYTF.